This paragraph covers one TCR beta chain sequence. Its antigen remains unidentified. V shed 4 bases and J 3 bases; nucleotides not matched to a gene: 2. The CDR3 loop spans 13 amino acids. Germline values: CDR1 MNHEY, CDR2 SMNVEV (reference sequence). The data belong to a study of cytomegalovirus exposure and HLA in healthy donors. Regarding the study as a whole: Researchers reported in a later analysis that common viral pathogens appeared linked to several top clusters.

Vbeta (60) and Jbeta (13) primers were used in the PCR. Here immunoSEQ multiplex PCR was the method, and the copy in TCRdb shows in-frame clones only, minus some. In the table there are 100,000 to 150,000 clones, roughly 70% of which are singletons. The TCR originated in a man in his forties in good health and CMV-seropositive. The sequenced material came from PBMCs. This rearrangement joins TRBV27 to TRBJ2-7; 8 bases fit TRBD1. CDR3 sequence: CASSYGQGYEQYF. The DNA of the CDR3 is TGTGCCAGCAGTTACGGACAGGGCTACGAGCAGTACTTC.